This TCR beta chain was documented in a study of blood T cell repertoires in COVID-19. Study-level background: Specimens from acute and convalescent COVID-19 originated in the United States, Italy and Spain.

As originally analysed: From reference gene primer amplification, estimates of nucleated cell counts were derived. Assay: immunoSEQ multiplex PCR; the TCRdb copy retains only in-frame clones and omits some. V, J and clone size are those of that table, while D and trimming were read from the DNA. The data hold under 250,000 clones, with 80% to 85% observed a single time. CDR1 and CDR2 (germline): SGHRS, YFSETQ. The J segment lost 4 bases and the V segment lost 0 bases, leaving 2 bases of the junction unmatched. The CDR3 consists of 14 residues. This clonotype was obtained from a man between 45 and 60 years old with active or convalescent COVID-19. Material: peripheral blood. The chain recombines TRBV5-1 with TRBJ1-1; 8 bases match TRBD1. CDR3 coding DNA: TGCGCCAGCAGCTTGGGGACAGGGATCACTGAAGCTTTCTTT. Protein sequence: CASSLGTGITEAFF. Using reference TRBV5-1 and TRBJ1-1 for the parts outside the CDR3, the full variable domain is KAGVTQTPRYLIKTRGQQVTLSCSPISGHRSVSWYQQTPGQGLQFLFEYFSETQRNKGNFPGRFSGRQFSNSRSEMNVSTLELGDSALYLCASSLGTGITEAFFGQGTRLTVV.